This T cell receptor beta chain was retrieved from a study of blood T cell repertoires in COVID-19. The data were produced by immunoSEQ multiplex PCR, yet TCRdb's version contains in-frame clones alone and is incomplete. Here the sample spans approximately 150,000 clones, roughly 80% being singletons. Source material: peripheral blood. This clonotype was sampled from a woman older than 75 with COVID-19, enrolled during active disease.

CDR3 region: CASSPSSTGLGNTIYF. In nucleotides, the CDR3 is TGTGCCAGCAGTCCCTCCTCGACAGGGCTAGGAAACACCATATATTTT. This sequence joins TRBV27 and TRBJ1-3; 7 bases align to TRBD1. The CDR3 runs to 16 residues. Germline V lookup: CDR1 MNHEY, CDR2 SMNVEV (reference sequence). V lost 5 bases and J lost 4; bases outside the gene matches: 11.